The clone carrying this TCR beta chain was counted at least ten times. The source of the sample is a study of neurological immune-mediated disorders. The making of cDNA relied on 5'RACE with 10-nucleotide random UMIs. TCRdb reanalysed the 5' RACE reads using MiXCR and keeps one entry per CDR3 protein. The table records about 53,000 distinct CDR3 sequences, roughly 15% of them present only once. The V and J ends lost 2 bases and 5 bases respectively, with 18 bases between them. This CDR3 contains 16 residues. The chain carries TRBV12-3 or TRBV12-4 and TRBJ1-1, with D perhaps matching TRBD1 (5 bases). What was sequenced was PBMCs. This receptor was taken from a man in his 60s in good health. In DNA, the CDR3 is TGTGCCAGCAGTTTAAGAGGGATGGGACGAAGGACTGAAGCTTTCTTT. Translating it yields CASSLRGMGRRTEAFF.